This T cell receptor beta chain was obtained from a study of neurological immune-mediated disorders (dated by TCRdb to the late 2010s). Regarding the complete study: Among the roughly 34 multiple sclerosis patients, relapsing-remitting MS was present in some 31 and secondary progressive MS was present in 3. Peripheral blood TCR-beta repertoires from HTLV-I-associated myelopathy (HAM/TSP) patients, multiple sclerosis patients and healthy controls were compared by UMI-based sequencing. Alongside PBMC samples, the set of fewer than 110 TCR-beta libraries contained longitudinal samples, technical triplicates, and paired CD4+ and CD8+ T-cell subsets that had been sorted. The cohort comprised 60 to 75 subjects: roughly 14 HAM/TSP patients, approximately 34 multiple sclerosis patients and around 20 healthy controls. Overall study outcomes, separate from this receptor: No identical CDR3 amino acid sequences were shared among expanded clones across subjects, suggesting private TCR-beta repertoires in all groups. TCR clonal expansion was highest in HAM/TSP patients and lowest in MS patients, with MS patients falling below even healthy controls. Repertoires from 18 of 34 MS patients were grouped by phylogenetic analysis into a cluster of related CDR3 sequences, suggesting a possible repertoire-level signature. No clinical or MRI features were associated with the MS cluster, and the authors said that larger cohorts are needed.

To synthesize cDNA, template-switch 5'RACE was performed with a primer carrying a 10-nucleotide random unique molecular identifier so that each TCR transcript was tagged. Every sequencing run covered 15-18 subjects and yielded more than 200 million TCR-beta sequences. The RNeasy kit was used for extraction of total RNA. TCR-beta VDJ regions were amplified with primers for the TCR constant region and the 5'RACE anchor, using the KAPA Real-time Library Amplification kit. A first PCR added sample indexes and Illumina adaptors, after which a second PCR increased the library yield. After Ampure bead purification, the roughly 650 bp TCR product was size-selected on a 2% E-gel SizeSelection system. Library quality was checked on a Bioanalyzer, concentration was measured with Qubit, and libraries were quantified with the Kapa Library Quantification kit before pooling. An Illumina HiSeq 2500 was used to sequence the libraries paired-end at 2 x 150 bp. To increase sequence diversity, roughly 24-32% phiX was spiked into each library pool. From the authors' description of their analysis: Quality-filtered reads were processed with the UMI-based MiGEC pipeline, which removed over 85% of raw TCR sequences during error correction. VDJ genes were aligned to IMGT germline references, and clonotypes were defined by unique CDR3 amino acid sequence plus V-J genes. Clonal expansion, Shannon diversity and CDR3 relatedness were evaluated with VDJtools (CalcPairwiseDistances, ClusterSamples), while phylogenetic trees were built in CLCbio workbench. Expanded clones were defined as having at least 8 unique UMIs, based on coefficient-of-variation modelling across technical triplicates. TCRdb applied fastp at Q25 and MiXCR to the public reads, then kept only in-frame beta chains. For every CDR3 protein sequence, its rows merge into one entry that carries the most common genes and DNA. TCRdb's processing, not the study's, gives the V and J calls here. The sample table holds around 65,000 distinct CDR3 sequences, of which roughly 5% were seen once. The biggest ten clones account for 5.6% of the sample.

This clonotype was picked up many times. Its antigen is not yet known. No base qualities exist here, and no much larger clone lies one base off it. Libraries from unsorted PBMCs were made from 2 million PBMCs kept in RNAlater at -80 degrees C until RNA extraction. The multiple sclerosis patients were enrolled in a US clinical protocol that used magnetic resonance imaging to evaluate disease progression. Peripheral blood was subjected to Ficoll-Hypaque density gradient centrifugation to isolate PBMCs, which were then cryopreserved in liquid nitrogen. The cysteine opens and the phenylalanine closes a CDR3 of 14 amino acids. Kept here is only the CDR3 DNA, which spans 42 bases and is read in frame from base 1. According to the germline V gene, CDR1 reads SGHTA and CDR2 reads FQGTGA. V is cut by 2 bases and J by 5 bases, and the space between the germline ends is 11 bases.

The receptor's source is a human donor with multiple sclerosis. The donor label of this sample is uncertain. Sequenced input: PBMCs. The chain links TRBV7-3 with TRBJ2-3; the best D guess is TRBD2, with 5 bases matching. The bases are TGTGCCAGCAGCTTAGTCGGGGTCGGAGATACGCAGTATTTT. This gives the protein CASSLVGVGDTQYF.